The next 9 T cell receptor beta chains were all read from a single sample in a study of metastatic and nonmetastatic thyroid tumors. Ahead of thyroid surgery, no patient had received treatment of any kind. TCRdb re-called the PCR reads through MiXCR. The sample has approximately 30,000 clones; 15% to 20% are singletons. Sequenced: blood. The receptors originated from a male donor with papillary thyroid cancer or a benign thyroid nodule (not recorded which). Some clones in this sample may be carry-over from other donors' samples.

This clone was picked up many times. This clone may be a read error of a much larger clone one base away. The genes are TRBV2 and TRBJ2-1, with D unclear. Germline CDR1 SNHLY, CDR2 FYNNEI. V lost 2 bases and J lost 7, with 6 bases in between. The CDR3 has 12 residues. CDR3 amino acids: CASSETGNEQFF. The CDR3 nucleotides are TGTGCCAGCAGTGAAACTGGGAATGAGCAGTTCTTC.

This clone occurred a few times. This chain connects TRBV6-5 to TRBJ1-3, with a possible D match to TRBD1 (6 bases). Trimming removed 2 bases at V and 2 bases at J, with 13 bases between. The CDR3 is made up of 16 amino acids. Germline V lookup: CDR1 MNHEY, CDR2 SVGAGI. The CDR3 bases are TGTGCCAGCAGTTACGGGGGAAACAGGGCTGGAAACACCATATATTTT. This codes for CASSYGGNRAGNTIYF.

This clone was seen a few times. This chain connects TRBV10-2 to TRBJ1-1; D remains ambiguous. V dropped 4 bases and J dropped 3 bases, with 9 bases sitting between them. Germline CDR1 and CDR2: WSHSY and SAAADI. This CDR3 region has 13 residues. The CDR3 is CASSGSWDTEAFF. In nucleotides, the CDR3 is TGCGCCAGCAGTGGGTCGTGGGACACTGAAGCTTTCTTT.

This clone was seen repeatedly, ten times or more. The chain employs TRBV5-1 and TRBJ2-7, with a weak D call TRBD1 (6 bases). The germline V and J ends were trimmed by 2 bases and 5 bases, with 14 bases remaining between them. CDR1 is SGHRS and CDR2 is YFSETQ in the germline V gene. This CDR3 has 14 residues. The CDR3 nucleotides are TGCGCCAGCAGCTTAATGGCAGGGGTGGACGAGCAGTACTTC. It codes for CASSLMAGVDEQYF.

This clone was counted between two and nine times. The gene calls are TRBV6-5 and TRBJ2-1; 8 nucleotides align to TRBD2. The V gene end was trimmed by 4 bases and the J gene end by 8 bases; junction bases not matched to a gene: 13. Germline V gene sequence: CDR1 MNHEY, CDR2 SVGAGI. CDR3 length: 16 residues. CDR3 residues: CASSSPPGRAEDEQFF. As DNA, the CDR3 is TGTGCCAGCAGTTCCCCCCCCGGGAGGGCCGAAGATGAGCAGTTCTTC.

Many counts were recorded for this clone. The rearrangement links TRBV28 to TRBJ1-2, with 9 bases that match TRBD1. This CDR3 is 14 amino acids long. V dropped 8 bases and J dropped 4; count of bases not matched to a gene: 8. Germline values: CDR1 MDHEN, CDR2 SYDVKM. Here the CDR3 DNA reads TGTGCCAGCGGGCCGGGACAGGGTTCCTATGGCTACACCTTC. Amino acids: CASGPGQGSYGYTF.

This clone was recorded at least ten times. This chain connects TRBV18 to TRBJ1-6; no clear D. Trimming pared 0 bases from V and 9 bases from J, leaving 18 bases between. CDR1 and CDR2 (germline): KGHSH, LQKENI. This CDR3 has 17 residues. The chain's CDR3 is CASSPPGRGRLFSPLHF. CDR3 bases: TGTGCCAGCTCACCACCCGGGAGAGGGAGGTTGTTTTCACCCCTCCACTTT.

This clone occurred many times. The chain employs TRBV3-1 and TRBJ2-7, with D possibly being TRBD2 (6 bases). The V gene's germline CDR1 is LGHDT and CDR2 YNNKEL (reference sequence). Trimming removed 8 bases at V and 3 bases at J, with 11 bases between. The CDR3 loop spans 12 amino acids. This CDR3 reads CASRGTDYEQYF. CDR3 nucleotide sequence: TGTGCCAGCCGCGGGACGGACTACGAGCAGTACTTC.

The chain recombines TRBV11-3 with TRBJ2-3; 13 bases match TRBD2. The trim removed 5 bases at V and 5 bases at J, leaving 4 bases unmatched. The CDR3 extends over 15 amino acids. The germline V gene encodes CDR1 SGHNT and CDR2 YENEEA. In DNA form, the CDR3 reads TGTGCCAGCAGCGAACTAGCGGGAGGGGTAGATACGCAGTATTTT. It translates to CASSELAGGVDTQYF.